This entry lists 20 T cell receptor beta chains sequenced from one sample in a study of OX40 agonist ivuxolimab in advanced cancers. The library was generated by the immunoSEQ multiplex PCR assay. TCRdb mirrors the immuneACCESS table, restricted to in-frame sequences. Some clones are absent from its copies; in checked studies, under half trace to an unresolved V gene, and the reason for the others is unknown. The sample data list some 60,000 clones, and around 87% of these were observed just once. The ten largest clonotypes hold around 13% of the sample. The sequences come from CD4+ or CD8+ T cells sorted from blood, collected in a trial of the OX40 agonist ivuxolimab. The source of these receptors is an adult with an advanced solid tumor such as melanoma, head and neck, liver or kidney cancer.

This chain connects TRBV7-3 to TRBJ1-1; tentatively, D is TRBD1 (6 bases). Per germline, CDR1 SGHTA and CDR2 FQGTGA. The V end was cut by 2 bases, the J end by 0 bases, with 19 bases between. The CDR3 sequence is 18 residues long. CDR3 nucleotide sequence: TGTGCCAGCAGCTTACAGGGGCCGCAGACCACTTTGAACACTGAAGCTTTCTTT. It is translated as CASSLQGPQTTLNTEAFF.

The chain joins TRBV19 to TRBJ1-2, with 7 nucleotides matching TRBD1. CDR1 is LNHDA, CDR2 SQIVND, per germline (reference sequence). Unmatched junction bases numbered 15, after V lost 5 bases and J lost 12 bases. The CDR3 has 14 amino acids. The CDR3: CASSLHNSDRFDTF. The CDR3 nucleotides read TGTGCCAGTAGTCTACATAACTCGGACAGGTTCGACACCTTC.

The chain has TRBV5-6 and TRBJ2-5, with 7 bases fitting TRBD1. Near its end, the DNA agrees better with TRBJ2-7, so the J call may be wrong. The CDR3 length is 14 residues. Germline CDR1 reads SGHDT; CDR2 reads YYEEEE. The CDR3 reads CASSLDRISYEQYF. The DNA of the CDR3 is TGTGCCAGCAGCCTGGACAGGATCTCCTACGAGCAGTACTTC.

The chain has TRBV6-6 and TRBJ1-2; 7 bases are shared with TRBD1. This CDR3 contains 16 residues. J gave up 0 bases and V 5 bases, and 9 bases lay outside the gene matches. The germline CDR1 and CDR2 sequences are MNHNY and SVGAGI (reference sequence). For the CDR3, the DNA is TGTGCCAGCAGTACACCGGTACAGGGGACTAACTATGGCTACACCTTC. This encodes CASSTPVQGTNYGYTF.

The CDR3 nucleotides read TGTGCCAGCAGCTTTGGGGCGTGGAGAGCTAACACAGATACGCAGTATTTT. This translates into CASSFGAWRANTDTQYF. The chain recombines TRBV7-9 with TRBJ2-3; TRBD1 is a possible D gene (5 bases). Germline V gene data show CDR1 as SEHNR and CDR2 as FQNEAQ (reference sequence). The CDR3 is made up of 17 amino acids. V was clipped by 3 bases and J by 2 bases, with 18 bases between them.

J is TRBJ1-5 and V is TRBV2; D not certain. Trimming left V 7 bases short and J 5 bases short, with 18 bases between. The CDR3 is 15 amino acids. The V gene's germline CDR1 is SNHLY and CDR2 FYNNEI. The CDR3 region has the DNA TGTGCCAGCAAGTTTAGAGGCTATTCAGATCAGCCCCAGCATTTT. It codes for CASKFRGYSDQPQHF. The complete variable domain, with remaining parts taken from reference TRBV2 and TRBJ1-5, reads EPEVTQTPSHQVTQMGQEVILRCVPISNHLYFYWYRQILGQKVEFLVSFYNNEISEKSEIFDDQFSVERPDGSNFTLKIRSTKLEDSAMYFCASKFRGYSDQPQHFGDGTRLSIL.

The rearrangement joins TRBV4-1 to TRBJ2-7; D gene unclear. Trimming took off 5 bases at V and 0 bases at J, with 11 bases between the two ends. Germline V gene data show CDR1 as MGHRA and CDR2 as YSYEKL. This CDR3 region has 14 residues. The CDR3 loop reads CASSSRKSSYEQYF. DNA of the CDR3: TGCGCCAGCAGCTCCCGCAAGAGCTCCTACGAGCAGTACTTC.

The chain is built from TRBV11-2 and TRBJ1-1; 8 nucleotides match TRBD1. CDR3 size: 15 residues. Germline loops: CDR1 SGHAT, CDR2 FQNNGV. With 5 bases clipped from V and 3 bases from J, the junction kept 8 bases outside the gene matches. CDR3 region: CASSLRQGMHTEAFF. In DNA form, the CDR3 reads TGTGCCAGCAGCCTACGACAGGGGATGCACACTGAAGCTTTCTTT.

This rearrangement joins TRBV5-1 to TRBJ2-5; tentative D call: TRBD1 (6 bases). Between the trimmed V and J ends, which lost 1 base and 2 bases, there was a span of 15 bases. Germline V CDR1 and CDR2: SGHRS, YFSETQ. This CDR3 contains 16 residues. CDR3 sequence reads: CASSLMLGAQQETQYF. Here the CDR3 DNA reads TGCGCCAGCAGCTTGATGTTGGGGGCGCAGCAAGAGACCCAGTACTTC.

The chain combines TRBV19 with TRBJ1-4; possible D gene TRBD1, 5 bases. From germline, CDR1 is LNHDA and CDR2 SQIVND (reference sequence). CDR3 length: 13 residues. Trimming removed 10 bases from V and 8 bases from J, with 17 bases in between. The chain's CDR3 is CATTWDLGEKLFF. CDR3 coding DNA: TGTGCCACGACTTGGGACCTAGGGGAAAAACTGTTTTTT.

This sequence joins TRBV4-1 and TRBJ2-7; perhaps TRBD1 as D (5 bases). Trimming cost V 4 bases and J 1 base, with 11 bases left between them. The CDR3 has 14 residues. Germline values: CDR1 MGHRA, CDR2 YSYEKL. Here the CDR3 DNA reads TGCGCCAGCAGCCTCCAGACAGCTTCCTACGAGCAGTACTTC. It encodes CASSLQTASYEQYF.

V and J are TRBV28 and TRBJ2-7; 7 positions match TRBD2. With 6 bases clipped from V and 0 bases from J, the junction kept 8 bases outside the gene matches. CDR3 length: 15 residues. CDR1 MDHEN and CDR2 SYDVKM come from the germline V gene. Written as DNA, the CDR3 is TGTGCCAGCAGCCCAGTGGGGGGGTACTCCTACGAGCAGTACTTC. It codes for CASSPVGGYSYEQYF.

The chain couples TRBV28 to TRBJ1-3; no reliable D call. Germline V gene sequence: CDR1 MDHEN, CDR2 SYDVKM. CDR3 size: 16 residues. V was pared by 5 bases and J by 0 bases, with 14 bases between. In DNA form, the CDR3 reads TGTGCCAGCAGTACTCTGGACCGCTACTCTGGAAACACCATATATTTT. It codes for CASSTLDRYSGNTIYF.

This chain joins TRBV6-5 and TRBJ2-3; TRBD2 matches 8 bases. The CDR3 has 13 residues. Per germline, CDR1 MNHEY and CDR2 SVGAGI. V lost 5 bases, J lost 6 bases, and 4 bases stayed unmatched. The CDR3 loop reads CASSSGSRDTQYF. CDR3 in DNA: TGTGCCAGCAGTAGCGGGAGTAGGGATACGCAGTATTTT.

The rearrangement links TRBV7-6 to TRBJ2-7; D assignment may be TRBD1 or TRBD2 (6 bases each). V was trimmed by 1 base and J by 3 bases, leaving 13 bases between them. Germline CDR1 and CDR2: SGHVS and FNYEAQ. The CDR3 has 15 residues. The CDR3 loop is CASSLEGGTYYEQYF. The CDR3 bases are TGTGCCAGCAGCTTAGAAGGCGGGACATACTACGAGCAGTACTTC.

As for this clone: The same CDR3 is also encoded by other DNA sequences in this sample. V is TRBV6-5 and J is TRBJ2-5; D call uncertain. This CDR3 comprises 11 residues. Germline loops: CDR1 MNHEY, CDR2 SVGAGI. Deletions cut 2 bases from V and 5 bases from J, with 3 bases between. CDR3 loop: CASSYGETQYF. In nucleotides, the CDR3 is TGTGCCAGCAGTTACGGCGAGACCCAGTACTTC.

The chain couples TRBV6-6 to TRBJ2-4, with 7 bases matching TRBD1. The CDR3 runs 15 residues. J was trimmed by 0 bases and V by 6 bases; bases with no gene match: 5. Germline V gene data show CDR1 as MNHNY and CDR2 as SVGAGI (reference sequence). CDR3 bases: TGTGCCAGCAGCCTCCAGGGGGAAGCCAAAAACATTCAGTACTTC. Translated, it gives CASSLQGEAKNIQYF.

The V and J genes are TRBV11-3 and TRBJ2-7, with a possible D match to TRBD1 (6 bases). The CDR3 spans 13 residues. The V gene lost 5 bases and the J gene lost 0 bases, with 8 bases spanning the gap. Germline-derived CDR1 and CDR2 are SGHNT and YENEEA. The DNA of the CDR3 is TGTGCCAGCAGCCGGACAGTCTCCTACGAGCAGTACTTC. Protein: CASSRTVSYEQYF.

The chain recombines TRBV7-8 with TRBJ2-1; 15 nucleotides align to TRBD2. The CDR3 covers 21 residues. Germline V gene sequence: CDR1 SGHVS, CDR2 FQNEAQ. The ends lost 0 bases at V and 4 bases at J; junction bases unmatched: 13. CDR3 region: CASSLAPGLAGGPGRYNEQFF. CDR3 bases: TGTGCCAGCAGCTTAGCCCCCGGACTAGCGGGAGGGCCGGGGCGGTACAATGAGCAGTTCTTC.

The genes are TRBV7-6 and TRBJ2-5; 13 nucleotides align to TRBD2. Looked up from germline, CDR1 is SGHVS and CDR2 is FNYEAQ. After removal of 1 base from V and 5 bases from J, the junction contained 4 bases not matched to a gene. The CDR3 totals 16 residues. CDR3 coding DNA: TGTGCCAGCAGCTTAGGGACTAGCGGGAGATGGGAGACCCAGTACTTC. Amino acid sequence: CASSLGTSGRWETQYF.